This T cell receptor beta chain emerged from a study of shared clonotypes between healthy human individuals. Study background: Donors had three CD4 naive, three CD4 memory, two CD8 naive and one CD8 memory plate apiece.

Points from the study as a whole: Some naive CD4 clonotypes, approximately 4.5%, turned up in common across several donors.

The protocol was immunoSEQ multiplex PCR, while the TCRdb copy is restricted to in-frame clones and leaves out a portion. The data show some 240,000 clones, 60% to 70% seen once. Germline V CDR1 and CDR2: SGHTA, FQGNSA. Trimming removed 3 bases at V and 8 bases at J, with 8 bases between. There are 12 residues in the CDR3. Note on this clone: Its matching antigen is unknown.

The clonotype originates from a man between 25 and 39 years old in good health. This chain uses TRBV7-2 with TRBJ2-4; TRBD2 is a possible D gene (5 bases). The sample comprised memory CD4+ T cells sorted from blood. Indicated subset: CD45RA-negative fraction. The CDR3 DNA reads TGTGCCAGCAGCTTTGTCGGGGACATTCAGTACTTC. Translated, it gives CASSFVGDIQYF. The whole variable domain, remainder taken from reference TRBV7-2 and TRBJ2-4, is GAGVSQSPSNKVTEKGKDVELRCDPISGHTALYWYRQSLGQGLEFLIYFQGNSAPDKSGLPSDRFSAERTGGSVSTLTIQRTQQEDSAVYLCASSFVGDIQYFGAGTRLSVL.